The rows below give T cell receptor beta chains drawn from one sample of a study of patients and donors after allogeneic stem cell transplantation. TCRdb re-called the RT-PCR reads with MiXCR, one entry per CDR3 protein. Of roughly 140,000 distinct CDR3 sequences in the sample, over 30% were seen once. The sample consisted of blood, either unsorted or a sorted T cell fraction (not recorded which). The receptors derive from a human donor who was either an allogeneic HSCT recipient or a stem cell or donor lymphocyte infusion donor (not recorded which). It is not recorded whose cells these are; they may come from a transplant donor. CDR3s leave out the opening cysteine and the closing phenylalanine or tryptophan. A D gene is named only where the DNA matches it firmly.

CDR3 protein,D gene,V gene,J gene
ASSLARENSPLH,.,TRBV7-6,TRBJ1-6
ASSQVSGNTGELF,.,TRBV4-3,TRBJ2-2
ASSHGTGTISGYT,TRBD1,TRBV27,TRBJ1-2
SARKGSRSNTEAF,.,TRBV20-1,TRBJ1-1
ASSQVPAGGQETQY,TRBD2,TRBV4-2,TRBJ2-5
ASSAVTGEGGYT,TRBD1,TRBV9,TRBJ1-2
SVEFGEKLF,.,TRBV29-1,TRBJ1-4
ASSPGGAHMNTEAF,.,TRBV5-1,TRBJ1-1
ASRRAGDYGYT,.,TRBV28,TRBJ1-2
SSLAGGSNEQF,TRBD2,TRBV29-1,TRBJ2-1
ASTPNSNQPQH,.,TRBV12-3/TRBV12-4,TRBJ1-5
ASSTRGPRNEQF,.,TRBV12-3/TRBV12-4,TRBJ2-1
ASSLGGQFSNQPQH,TRBD1,TRBV5-5,TRBJ1-5
ASSYSTKGGVSSPLH,.,TRBV6-5,TRBJ1-6
ASSLSFGTTYGYT,.,TRBV27,TRBJ1-2
ASSRGLSSYNEQF,.,TRBV5-1,TRBJ2-1
ASSIQQGNSPLH,TRBD1,TRBV28,TRBJ1-6
ASSQETGRYEQY,TRBD1,TRBV4-3,TRBJ2-7
ASSSPWDEQF,.,TRBV12-3/TRBV12-4,TRBJ2-1
ASSSTGFNEQF,.,TRBV13,TRBJ2-1
ASSWARDYGYT,.,TRBV27,TRBJ1-2
ATSDPTAGNEKLF,.,TRBV24-1,TRBJ1-4
ASSLGRDTEAF,.,TRBV12-3/TRBV12-4,TRBJ1-1
ASTRSGANVLT,.,TRBV12-3/TRBV12-4,TRBJ2-6
SADRGNGANVLT,TRBD1,TRBV20-1,TRBJ2-6
SADIEAF,.,TRBV20-1,TRBJ1-1
ASSLHTGGTGNTIY,TRBD1,TRBV7-2,TRBJ1-3
ASSVPGPEAF,.,TRBV5-1,TRBJ1-1
ASCVGTGGFQPQH,TRBD1,TRBV5-6,TRBJ1-5
ASSPGDGYT,.,TRBV12-3/TRBV12-4,TRBJ1-2
ASTSLGRDKRMNEKLF,.,TRBV11-2,TRBJ1-4
ASSLNGAEAF,.,TRBV7-3,TRBJ1-1
ASSGDTYNEQF,.,TRBV7-2,TRBJ2-1
ASSLSFPLTGANYGYT,.,TRBV12-3/TRBV12-4,TRBJ1-2
ASSLLTDINEQF,.,TRBV12-3/TRBV12-4,TRBJ2-1
ASSLDRGAGQPQH,.,TRBV7-8,TRBJ1-5
ASSYSGLGETQY,TRBD2,TRBV6-5,TRBJ2-5
ASSPGTGVQPQH,TRBD1,TRBV6-2/TRBV6-3,TRBJ1-5
SATGSRVFGYT,.,TRBV20-1,TRBJ1-2
ASRDGTSGTQSNEQF,TRBD2,TRBV27,TRBJ2-1
SARGPSEQY,.,TRBV20-1,TRBJ2-7
SARAAPRHNYGYT,.,TRBV20-1,TRBJ1-2
ASIRGEDNSPLH,.,TRBV7-3,TRBJ1-6
ASTQGTSGADTQY,TRBD2,TRBV7-3,TRBJ2-3
ASSRPYNPSGNTIY,.,TRBV12-3/TRBV12-4,TRBJ1-3
ASSLGGTQPQH,.,TRBV12-3/TRBV12-4,TRBJ1-5